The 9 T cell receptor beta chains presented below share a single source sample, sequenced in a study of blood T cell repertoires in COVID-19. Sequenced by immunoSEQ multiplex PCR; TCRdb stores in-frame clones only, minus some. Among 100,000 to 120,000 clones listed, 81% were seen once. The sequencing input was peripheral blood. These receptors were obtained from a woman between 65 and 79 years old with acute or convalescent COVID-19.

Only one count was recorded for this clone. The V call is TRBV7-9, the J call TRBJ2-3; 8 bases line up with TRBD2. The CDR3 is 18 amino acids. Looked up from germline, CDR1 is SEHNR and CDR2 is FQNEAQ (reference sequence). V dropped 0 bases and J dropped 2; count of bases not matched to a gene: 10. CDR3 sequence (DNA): TGTGCCAGCAGCTTAGCGGGGGGTGGGACTAGGGCCACAGATACGCAGTATTTT. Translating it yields CASSLAGGGTRATDTQYF.

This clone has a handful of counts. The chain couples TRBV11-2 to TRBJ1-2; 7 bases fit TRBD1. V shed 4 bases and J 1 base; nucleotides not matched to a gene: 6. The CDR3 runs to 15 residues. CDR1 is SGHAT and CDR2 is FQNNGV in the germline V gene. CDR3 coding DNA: TGTGCCAGCAGCTCTTTGACAGGGAATAACTATGGCTACACCTTC. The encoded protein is CASSSLTGNNYGYTF.

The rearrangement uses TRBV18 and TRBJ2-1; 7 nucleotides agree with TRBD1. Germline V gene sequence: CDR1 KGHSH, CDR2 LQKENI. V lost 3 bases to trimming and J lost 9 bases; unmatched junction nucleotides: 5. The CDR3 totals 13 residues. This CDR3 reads CASSPQGVGEQFF. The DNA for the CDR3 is TGTGCCAGCTCACCGCAGGGGGTAGGTGAGCAGTTCTTC. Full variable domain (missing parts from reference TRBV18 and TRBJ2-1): NAGVMQNPRHLVRRRGQEARLRCSPMKGHSHVYWYRQLPEEGLKFMVYLQKENIIDESGMPKERFSAEFPKEGPSILRIQQVVRGDSAAYFCASSPQGVGEQFFGPGTRLTVL.

CDR3 sequence: CASSPGTGYGYGYTF. The CDR3 nucleotides are TGTGCCAGCAGCCCCGGGACAGGGTATGGGTATGGCTACACCTTC. This rearrangement joins TRBV5-6 to TRBJ1-2; 9 bases line up with TRBD1. Germline CDR1 is SGHDT and CDR2 is YYEEEE. The CDR3 covers 15 residues. The V and J ends lost 4 bases and 5 bases, in that order; junction bases with no gene match: 9. Drawing the rest from reference TRBV5-6 and TRBJ1-2, the complete variable domain is DAGVTQSPTHLIKTRGQQVTLRCSPKSGHDTVSWYQQALGQGPQFIFQYYEEEERQRGNFPDRFSGHQFPNYSSELNVNALLLGDSALYLCASSPGTGYGYGYTFGSGTRLTVV.

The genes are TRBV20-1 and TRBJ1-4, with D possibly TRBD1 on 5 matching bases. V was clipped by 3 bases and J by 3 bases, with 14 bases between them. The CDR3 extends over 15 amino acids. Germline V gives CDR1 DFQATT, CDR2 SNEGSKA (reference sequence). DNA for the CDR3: TGCAGTGCTAGTGGTTCGGGGGGGGCTAATGAAAAACTGTTTTTT. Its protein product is CSASGSGGANEKLFF.

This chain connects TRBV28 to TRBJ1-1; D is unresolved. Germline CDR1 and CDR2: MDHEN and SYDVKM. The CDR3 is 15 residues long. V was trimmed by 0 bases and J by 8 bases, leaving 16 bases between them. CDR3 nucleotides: TGTGCCAGCAGTTTATGGCCCTTTATCCCGGAGGAAGCTTTCTTT. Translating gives CASSLWPFIPEEAFF.

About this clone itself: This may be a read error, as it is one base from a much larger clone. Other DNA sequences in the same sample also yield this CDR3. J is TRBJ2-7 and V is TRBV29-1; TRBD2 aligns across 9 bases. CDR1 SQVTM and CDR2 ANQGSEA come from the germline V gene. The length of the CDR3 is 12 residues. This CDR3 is CSALAGSYEQYF. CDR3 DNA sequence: TGCAGTGCTCTAGCGGGGAGCTACGAGCAGTACTTC.

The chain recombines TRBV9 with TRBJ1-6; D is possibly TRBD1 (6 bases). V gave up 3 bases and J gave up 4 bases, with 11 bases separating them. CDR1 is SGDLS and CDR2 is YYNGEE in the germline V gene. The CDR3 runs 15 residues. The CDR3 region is CASSEIGQYNSPLHF. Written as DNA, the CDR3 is TGTGCCAGCAGCGAAATAGGACAGTATAATTCACCCCTCCACTTT.

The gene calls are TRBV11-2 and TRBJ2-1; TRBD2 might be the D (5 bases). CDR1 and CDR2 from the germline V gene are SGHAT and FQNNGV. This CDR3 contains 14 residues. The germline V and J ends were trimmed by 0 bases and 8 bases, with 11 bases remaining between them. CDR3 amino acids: CASSLEALADEQFF. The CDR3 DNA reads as TGTGCCAGCAGCTTAGAAGCCCTAGCCGATGAGCAGTTCTTC.